Shown below are 10 T cell receptor beta chains from a single sample sequenced in a study of cytomegalovirus exposure and HLA in healthy donors. The PCR ran on 60 Vbeta and 13 Jbeta primers. TCRdb's copy holds only in-frame clones and misses some; the assay was immunoSEQ multiplex PCR. The repertoire has about 260,000 clones, 80% to 90% of them found once; the top ten carry about 2%. The material sequenced was PBMCs. Receptor source: a woman in her 40s in good health and CMV-seropositive.

Written as DNA, the CDR3 is TGTGCCAGTAGTACGTGGACAGGGGTTCACGAAGCTTTCTTT. This translates into CASSTWTGVHEAFF. The chain links TRBV19 to TRBJ1-1, with 9 nucleotides matching TRBD1. V was clipped by 4 bases and J by 8 bases; unmatched bases: 8. This CDR3 spans 14 amino acids. Looked up from germline, CDR1 is LNHDA and CDR2 is SQIVND (reference sequence).

J is TRBJ1-1 and V is TRBV7-8; 8 bases match TRBD1. V was pared by 5 bases and J by 4 bases, with 6 bases of the junction left unmatched. The CDR3 extends over 14 amino acids. Looked up from germline, CDR1 is SGHVS and CDR2 is FQNEAQ. The CDR3 sequence: CASSVTGGTTEAFF. The CDR3, as DNA: TGTGCCAGCAGCGTCACAGGGGGGACCACTGAAGCTTTCTTT.

This clone appeared a single time. V usage is TRBV7-9 and J usage is TRBJ1-3; 8 bases align to TRBD1. Per the germline V gene, CDR1 is SEHNR and CDR2 is FQNEAQ (reference sequence). J was trimmed by 4 bases and V by 10 bases; bases with no gene match: 9. CDR3 length equals 14 residues. The CDR3 bases are TGTGCCACCCGACGGACAGGGTCAGGAAACACCATATATTTT. The encoded protein is CATRRTGSGNTIYF.

The chain links TRBV29-1 to TRBJ2-3; the match to TRBD2 covers 8 bases. Per the germline V gene, CDR1 is SQVTM and CDR2 is ANQGSEA. This CDR3 is 14 amino acids long. The V and J ends lost 3 bases and 2 bases, in that order; junction bases with no gene match: 4. The CDR3 nucleotides read TGCAGCGTTGACGCGGGAGGCTTCACAGATACGCAGTATTTT. This gives the protein CSVDAGGFTDTQYF.

This clone was counted between two and nine times. The chain employs TRBV11-2 and TRBJ2-2, with a weak D call TRBD2 (6 bases). Germline CDR1 and CDR2: SGHAT and FQNNGV. CDR3 length: 14 amino acids. The ends were cut back, 7 bases at V and 5 bases at J, with 14 bases in the middle. The CDR3 coding sequence is TGTGCCAGCACCCACGGGGCGGGGACCGGGGAGCTGTTTTTT. This translates into CASTHGAGTGELFF.

The chain employs TRBV4-3 and TRBJ2-2; 14 bases align to TRBD2. The CDR3 has 20 amino acids. From germline, CDR1 is LGHNA and CDR2 YSLEER. V trimming: 4 bases; J trimming: 1 base; junction bases outside the gene matches: 11. For the CDR3, the DNA is TGCGCCAGCAGCCCCGACCCGGGACTAGCGGGAGCGGGGAACACCGGGGAGCTGTTTTTT. This encodes CASSPDPGLAGAGNTGELFF.

V and J are TRBV5-1 and TRBJ2-5; perhaps TRBD2 as D (6 bases). Germline assignment: CDR1 SGHRS and CDR2 YFSETQ. The CDR3 sequence is 14 residues long. The V and J ends lost 0 bases and 1 base respectively, with 7 bases between them. The CDR3 loop reads CASSLVGSQETQYF. CDR3 in DNA: TGCGCCAGCAGCTTGGTCGGGAGCCAAGAGACCCAGTACTTC.

This clone was detected once. The chain uses TRBV18 and TRBJ1-1, with D maybe TRBD1 (5 bases). CDR3 length equals 17 residues. Germline loops: CDR1 KGHSH, CDR2 LQKENI. Deletions cut 0 bases from V and 0 bases from J, with 14 bases between. The CDR3 DNA is TGTGCCAGCTCACCACCCGCCAGGGCCCCAATGAACACTGAAGCTTTCTTT. It yields the protein CASSPPARAPMNTEAFF.

The chain has TRBV30 and TRBJ2-2, with a possible D match to TRBD1 (5 bases). V was cut by 5 bases and J by 3 bases, with 7 bases left in between. The CDR3 has 12 amino acids. The germline CDR1 and CDR2 sequences are GTSNPN and SVGIG (reference sequence). The CDR3 region is CAWCRDTGELFF. In nucleotides, the CDR3 is TGTGCCTGGTGCAGGGACACCGGGGAGCTGTTTTTT.

V and J are TRBV28 and TRBJ2-7; TRBD1 matches at 10 bases. CDR3 length equals 16 residues. The germline V gene has CDR1 MDHEN and CDR2 SYDVKM. V lost 4 bases, J lost 1 base, and 7 bases stayed unmatched. CDR3 DNA: TGTGCCAGCAGTTCTACCCCGGGACAGGGGTCCTACGAGCAGTACTTC. Its translation is CASSSTPGQGSYEQYF.